The 25 T cell receptor beta chains listed next were all sequenced from one sample in a study of T cells in Graves' hyperthyroidism and ophthalmopathy. Researchers amplified the TCR beta CDR3 regions from RNA transcripts. Carried out on the TCR CDR3, a first-round RT-PCR used the HTBI primer set. Each CDR3 protein gets one entry after TCRdb re-called the multiplex PCR reads with MiXCR. The sample has about 620,000 distinct CDR3 sequences, under 20% seen once. The sample consisted of blood. These receptors were taken from a woman between 25 and 40 years old with Graves' hyperthyroidism.

This clonotype was observed many times. This chain links TRBV18 with TRBJ2-7, with 8 positions matching TRBD1. This CDR3 is 13 amino acids long. Germline CDR1 and CDR2: KGHSH and LQKENI. V trimming: 6 bases; J trimming: 6 bases; junction bases outside the gene matches: 7. The CDR3 sequence: CASSANTGGEQYF. CDR3 nucleotides: TGTGCCAGCTCGGCCAACACAGGGGGCGAGCAGTACTTC.

This clonotype was counted a few times. V gene TRBV27 combines with J gene TRBJ2-7, with TRBD2 as a possible D gene (5 bases). Germline values: CDR1 MNHEY, CDR2 SMNVEV (reference sequence). Trimming removed 7 bases from V and 1 base from J, with 14 bases in between. CDR3 length equals 14 residues. Here the CDR3 reads CASTPGVGSYEQYF. The CDR3, as DNA: TGTGCCAGCACCCCCGGGGTGGGTTCCTACGAGCAGTACTTC.

In nucleotides, the CDR3 is TGCAGTGCTAGTCAGTTGCGACACTATGGCTACACCTTC. Translated, it gives CSASQLRHYGYTF. This chain joins TRBV20-1 and TRBJ1-2, with D uncertain. This CDR3 has 13 residues. Germline V gene data show CDR1 as DFQATT and CDR2 as SNEGSKA (reference sequence). V was pared by 3 bases and J by 3 bases, with 11 bases between.

This clonotype was seen at least ten times. The chain combines TRBV7-3 with TRBJ2-1, with 9 positions matching TRBD2. CDR1 and CDR2 from the germline V gene are SGHTA and FQGTGA. The CDR3 loop spans 13 amino acids. J lost 6 bases, V lost 3 bases, and 0 bases had no gene match. In DNA, the CDR3 is TGTGCCAGCAGCTTGGGACTAGCCAATGAGCAGTTCTTC. Its translation: CASSLGLANEQFF.

The chain recombines TRBV4-1 with TRBJ2-2; possibly TRBD2 for D (6 bases). The CDR3 length is 16 residues. CDR1 MGHRA and CDR2 YSYEKL come from the germline V gene. Trimming cost V 1 base and J 5 bases, with 14 bases left between them. As DNA, the CDR3 is TGCGCCAGCAGCCAAGGAGTGGGACTTACAACCGGGGAGCTGTTTTTT. Its translation is CASSQGVGLTTGELFF.

The CDR3 sequence: CASSSGLTPYNEQFF. CDR3 in DNA: TGTGCCAGCAGCTCCGGACTTACGCCCTACAATGAGCAGTTCTTC. The V call is TRBV6-1, the J call TRBJ2-1, with D possibly being TRBD2 (5 bases). The V end lost 6 bases, the J end lost 2 bases, and 14 bases lay between the germline ends. The CDR3 has 15 residues. CDR1 is MNHNS, CDR2 SASEGT, per germline.

With regard to this clonotype: At one of its ends the junction is not consistent with the germline gene, which may arise from a read error. This chain connects TRBV11-1 to TRBJ2-3; D remains ambiguous. CDR3 length: 12 amino acids. CDR1 is SGHAT, CDR2 FQDESV, per germline (reference sequence). CDR3 residues: CASSHTTDTRYF. The CDR3 DNA is TGTGCCAGCAGCCACACCACAGATACGCGGTATTTT.

This clonotype was observed a few times. The J gene is TRBJ1-2, the V gene TRBV9; 7 nucleotides agree with TRBD1. The junction had 5 bases not matched to a gene; V was cut back by 1 base and J by 5 bases. Per the germline V gene, CDR1 is SGDLS and CDR2 is YYNGEE. This CDR3 is 14 amino acids long. CDR3 nucleotide sequence: TGTGCCAGCAGCGTAACGGGACAGAATTATGGCTACACCTTC. Protein sequence: CASSVTGQNYGYTF.

This clonotype was detected ten times or more. V is TRBV6-6 and J is TRBJ2-1; the D is unclear. Germline V CDR1 and CDR2: MNHNY, SVGAGI (reference sequence). V dropped 2 bases and J dropped 7 bases, with 15 bases sitting between them. CDR3 size: 15 residues. The CDR3 is CASSYRRTGKNEQFF. The CDR3 DNA reads TGTGCCAGCAGTTACCGGCGGACGGGTAAGAATGAGCAGTTCTTC.

The rearrangement joins TRBV3-1 to TRBJ1-1; TRBD1 matches 9 bases. V gave up 5 bases and J gave up 7 bases; unmatched junction bases: 5. CDR1 is LGHDT, CDR2 YNNKEL, per germline (reference sequence). The CDR3 spans 13 residues. The CDR3 here is CASSFRQGGEAFF. Here the CDR3 DNA reads TGTGCCAGCAGCTTCCGACAGGGGGGTGAAGCTTTCTTT.

The rearrangement links TRBV11-2 to TRBJ1-1; TRBD1 might be the D (5 bases). Looked up from germline, CDR1 is SGHAT and CDR2 is FQNNGV. The CDR3 totals 16 residues. The V gene lost 5 bases and the J gene lost 0 bases, with 16 bases spanning the gap. The CDR3: CASSDAPGRMNTEAFF. The CDR3 DNA reads as TGTGCCAGCAGCGACGCACCGGGACGGATGAACACTGAAGCTTTCTTT.

This clonotype was detected ten times or more. This chain links TRBV7-2 with TRBJ1-2; tentatively, D is TRBD1 (6 bases). V lost 3 bases to trimming and J lost 4 bases, with 18 bases between them. The CDR3 contains 16 residues. The V gene's germline CDR1 is SGHTA and CDR2 FQGNSA. In DNA form, the CDR3 reads TGTGCCAGCAGCTTTAGAATCGGGGACACCCCCTATGGCTACACCTTC. It translates to CASSFRIGDTPYGYTF.

This clonotype was found many times. Here the CDR3 DNA reads TGTGCCAGCAGTTTTAACAGGGCAGATACGCAGTATTTT. Protein sequence: CASSFNRADTQYF. The chain couples TRBV2 to TRBJ2-3; D perhaps matches TRBD1 (6 bases). Between the trimmed V and J ends, which lost 5 bases and 4 bases, there was a span of 10 bases. This CDR3 is 13 amino acids long. Germline-derived CDR1 and CDR2 are SNHLY and FYNNEI.

This chain uses TRBV29-1 with TRBJ2-6, with D tentatively TRBD1 (6 bases). The CDR3 consists of 14 residues. Germline-derived CDR1 and CDR2 are SQVTM and ANQGSEA. V lost 4 bases and J lost 0, with 7 bases in between. The CDR3 spells CSVGTASGANVLTF. CDR3 nucleotides: TGCAGCGTTGGGACAGCCTCTGGGGCCAACGTCCTGACTTTC.

This clonotype was seen a handful of times. The rearrangement uses TRBV5-5 and TRBJ2-7; D might be TRBD2 (6 bases). CDR1 and CDR2 from the germline V gene are SGHKS and YYEKEE (reference sequence). The CDR3 sequence is 14 residues long. Between the trimmed V and J ends, which lost 1 base and 2 bases, there was a span of 10 bases. In nucleotides, the CDR3 is TGTGCCAGCAGCTTGCAGCGGGTCGCCTACGAGCAGTACTTC. Translated: CASSLQRVAYEQYF.

This clonotype appeared many times. The rearrangement joins TRBV5-5 to TRBJ2-7, with 7 bases aligning to TRBD2. Germline V gene lookup returns CDR1 SGHKS and CDR2 YYEKEE (reference sequence). V was pared by 0 bases and J by 1 base, with 4 bases of the junction left unmatched. This CDR3 has 15 residues. CDR3 nucleotides: TGTGCCAGCAGCTTGGGGCGTAGCGGGTCCTACGAGCAGTACTTC. Translating gives CASSLGRSGSYEQYF.

This chain connects TRBV6-4 to TRBJ1-6, with D perhaps TRBD1 (5 bases). Germline V lookup: CDR1 MRHNA, CDR2 SNTAGT. Trimming removed 8 bases from V and 13 bases from J, with 21 bases in between. The CDR3 covers 14 residues. The CDR3 sequence: CASSHGLGLSPLHF. The CDR3, as DNA: TGTGCCAGCTCCCACGGATTGGGGCTCTCGCCCCTCCACTTT.

V is TRBV5-1 and J is TRBJ2-7; 10 nucleotides match TRBD1. The CDR3 spans 15 residues. V gave up 4 bases and J gave up 5 bases; unmatched junction bases: 9. Germline lookup yields CDR1 SGHRS and CDR2 YFSETQ. In DNA form, the CDR3 reads TGCGCCAGCAGCCCAACGGGACAGGGGTTCCACGAGCAGTACTTC. Translation: CASSPTGQGFHEQYF.

This clonotype was recorded at least ten times. The rearrangement links TRBV7-2 to TRBJ2-5; 7 bases are a match to TRBD1. V lost 8 bases, J lost 5 bases, and 14 bases stayed unmatched. The CDR3 is made up of 15 amino acids. The germline V gene encodes CDR1 SGHTA and CDR2 FQGNSA. The CDR3 bases are TGTGCCAGCGGCCGGGACAGCCATTTTCTGGAGACCCAGTACTTC. Encoded protein: CASGRDSHFLETQYF. The full variable domain, rest sourced from reference TRBV7-2 and TRBJ2-5, is GAGVSQSPSNKVTEKGKDVELRCDPISGHTALYWYRQSLGQGLEFLIYFQGNSAPDKSGLPSDRFSAERTGGSVSTLTIQRTQQEDSAVYLCASGRDSHFLETQYFGPGTRLLVL.

This clonotype was seen many times. The CDR3 DNA reads TGCAGCGCACCGGATGCGGGAGAATCCTACAATGAGCAGTTCTTC. Translated: CSAPDAGESYNEQFF. The chain uses TRBV20-1 and TRBJ2-1; TRBD2 agrees at 7 bases. The germline V gene has CDR1 DFQATT and CDR2 SNEGSKA (reference sequence). The CDR3 loop spans 15 amino acids.

This chain joins TRBV6-1 and TRBJ2-7; D is possibly TRBD1 (6 bases). Per the germline V gene, CDR1 is MNHNS and CDR2 is SASEGT. The CDR3 is 14 amino acids. V lost 10 bases and J lost 6, with 22 bases in between. The CDR3: CATRGAGGVVEQYF. The CDR3 DNA reads TGTGCCACCAGGGGAGCCGGTGGTGTCGTCGAGCAGTACTTC.

This clonotype came up many times. The V call is TRBV7-2, the J call TRBJ2-7; 7 positions match TRBD2. Unmatched junction bases numbered 6, after V lost 5 bases and J lost 2 bases. This CDR3 region has 14 residues. Looked up from germline, CDR1 is SGHTA and CDR2 is FQGNSA. In nucleotides, the CDR3 is TGTGCCAGCAGCCCCTGGGAGGGTCCCTACGAGCAGTACTTC. Its protein product is CASSPWEGPYEQYF. The variable domain in full, with the rest retrieved from reference TRBV7-2 and TRBJ2-7, is GAGVSQSPSNKVTEKGKDVELRCDPISGHTALYWYRQSLGQGLEFLIYFQGNSAPDKSGLPSDRFSAERTGGSVSTLTIQRTQQEDSAVYLCASSPWEGPYEQYFGPGTRLTVT.

V usage is TRBV10-3 and J usage is TRBJ2-3; either TRBD1 or TRBD2 may supply D (5 bases each). CDR3 size: 14 residues. Germline V gene sequence: CDR1 ENHRY, CDR2 SYGVKD. V lost 3 bases and J lost 1, with 8 bases in between. Written as DNA, the CDR3 is TGTGCCATCAGTGAACTAGGGGGCACAGATACGCAGTATTTT. Its protein product is CAISELGGTDTQYF.

This clonotype appeared a few times. The rearrangement joins TRBV4-2 to TRBJ2-1; TRBD2 matches at 7 bases. There are 14 residues in the CDR3. V lost 1 base to trimming and J lost 10 bases; unmatched junction nucleotides: 7. Germline CDR1 LGHNA, CDR2 YNFKEQ. CDR3 sequence reads: CASSQGPSGNEQFF. CDR3 DNA: TGTGCCAGCAGCCAAGGACCAAGCGGGAACGAGCAGTTCTTC.

This clonotype was observed many times. V usage is TRBV11-3 and J usage is TRBJ1-1; D gene ambiguous. Per germline, CDR1 SGHNT and CDR2 YENEEA. The CDR3 contains 10 residues. The CDR3 coding sequence is TGTGCTAGACAGAACACTGAAGCTTTCTTT. Its translation: CARQNTEAFF.